The 28 T cell receptor beta chains presented below share a single source sample, sequenced in a study of T-cell reconstitution after alpha-beta-depleted transplantation in children. Unique molecular identifiers were used in preparing the TCRbeta library. TCRdb reprocessed the PCR reads with MiXCR, giving one entry per CDR3 protein. The data hold 640,000 or so distinct CDR3 sequences, with 16% observed a single time. The starting material was PBMCs from the stem cell graft donor, obtained from the stem cell graft. The receptors were sampled from a human donor who donated a stem cell graft to a child with acute myeloid leukemia.

CDR3 coding DNA: TGTGCCAGCAGTTCCCCGGACGGGTTAGTTACCCAGTACTTC. The encoded protein is CASSSPDGLVTQYF. This sequence joins TRBV12-3 or TRBV12-4 and TRBJ2-5; D gene unclear. V was clipped by 4 bases and J by 8 bases, with 17 bases between them. CDR3 size: 14 residues.

This clonotype was observed a handful of times. V usage is TRBV7-8 and J usage is TRBJ2-7; TRBD1 might be the D (5 bases). The CDR3 runs to 14 residues. Germline-derived CDR1 and CDR2 are SGHVS and FQNEAQ. Trimming shortened V by 5 bases and J by 4 bases, and 15 bases separated the two germline ends. The CDR3 DNA is TGTGCCAGCAGCCCAGCCCAGGGTCGTTACGAGCAGTACGTC. Translating gives CASSPAQGRYEQYV.

The chain is built from TRBV6-2 or TRBV6-3 and TRBJ1-1; D ambiguous. Germline V CDR1 and CDR2: MNHEY, SVGEGT. The CDR3 totals 13 residues. Trimming removed 7 bases at V and 4 bases at J, with 13 bases between. The CDR3 nucleotides are TGTGCCAGCACTTCTGTCTTCACCACTGAAGCTTTCTTT. Protein sequence: CASTSVFTTEAFF.

This clonotype was seen at least ten times. The chain carries TRBV12-3 or TRBV12-4 and TRBJ1-2, with a weak D call TRBD1 (6 bases). V lost 6 bases and J 5 bases, leaving 22 bases between the germline ends. The length of the CDR3 is 16 residues. CDR3 region: CASSILAGGGLYGYTF. The CDR3 nucleotides are TGTGCCAGCAGCATACTTGCGGGAGGGGGTCTTTATGGCTACACCTTC.

This clonotype has just a few counts. V usage is TRBV5-1 and J usage is TRBJ2-5, with D perhaps being TRBD1 or TRBD2 (7 bases each). Trimming stripped 4 bases from V and 4 bases from J, with 14 bases between. The CDR3 extends over 14 amino acids. Germline CDR1 SGHRS, CDR2 YFSETQ. The CDR3 sequence: CASSPDREGETQYF. The DNA of the CDR3 is TGCGCCAGCAGCCCCGACAGGGAGGGAGAGACCCAGTACTTC.

A word on this clonotype: A read error is possible here, since a much larger clone lies one base away. This sequence joins TRBV7-8 and TRBJ2-1; 12 bases are shared with TRBD2. The CDR3 spans 20 residues. Germline assignment: CDR1 SGHVS and CDR2 FQNEAQ. The CDR3, as DNA: TGTGCCAGCAGCTTAGTAGGGGGTCTAGCGGGGGGGCTGGCCTACGATGAGCAGTTCTTC. Translation gives CASSLVGGLAGGLAYDEQFF.

This clonotype appeared a single time. A much larger clonotype is one base distant, so this may be a read error. The chain carries TRBV18 and TRBJ2-1; maybe TRBD2 (5 bases). Germline CDR1 is KGHSH and CDR2 is LQKENI. This CDR3 spans 16 amino acids. The CDR3 DNA reads as TGTGCCAGCTCACCCCGGGCAGGAGGTATCTACAATGACCAGTTCTTC. Amino acid sequence: CASSPRAGGIYNDQFF.

This clonotype showed up just a few times. The J gene is TRBJ2-3, the V gene TRBV20-1; perhaps TRBD2 as D (7 bases). The CDR3 is 15 amino acids. V was clipped by 5 bases and J by 0 bases, with 15 bases between them. CDR1 is DFQATT, CDR2 SNEGSKA, per germline (reference sequence). CDR3 in amino acids: CSAHKAGASTDTQYF. Here the CDR3 DNA reads TGCAGTGCTCACAAGGCGGGGGCCAGCACAGATACGCAGTATTTT.

V gene TRBV5-5 combines with J gene TRBJ1-3; possible D gene TRBD1, 6 bases. Germline V CDR1 and CDR2: SGHKS, YYEKEE (reference sequence). This CDR3 comprises 17 residues. V was clipped by 2 bases and J by 1 base, with 16 bases between them. Written as DNA, the CDR3 is TGTGCCAGCAGCTTTCGGCCACAGGGCCATTCTGGAAACACCATATATTTT. It specifies CASSFRPQGHSGNTIYF.

CDR3 region: CASSLSRQGLDGYTF. As DNA, the CDR3 is TGTGCCAGCAGTTTATCCCGACAGGGACTGGATGGCTACACCTTC. The chain joins TRBV27 to TRBJ1-2; TRBD1 matches at 7 bases. The V and J ends lost 0 bases and 6 bases, in that order; junction bases with no gene match: 7. This CDR3 region has 15 residues. The germline V gene has CDR1 MNHEY and CDR2 SMNVEV (reference sequence).

This clonotype was found a few times. The chain is built from TRBV12-3 or TRBV12-4 and TRBJ1-5; D unresolved. V lost 5 bases, J lost 1 base, and 12 bases lay in between. This CDR3 has 15 residues. The DNA for the CDR3 is TGTGCCAGCAGTGGTCAAGGAGGAAGCAATCAGCCCCAGCATTTT. Protein sequence: CASSGQGGSNQPQHF.

This clonotype was recorded many times. J is TRBJ2-1 and V is TRBV29-1; D is uncertain. The CDR3 is 11 amino acids. Trimming took 1 base from V and 7 from J, leaving 5 bases between them. Germline V CDR1 and CDR2: SQVTM, ANQGSEA. As DNA, the CDR3 is TGCAGCGTTGAAGGGGAAAATGAGCAGTTCTTC. Translating gives CSVEGENEQFF.

V usage is TRBV6-1 and J usage is TRBJ1-2, with D perhaps matching TRBD1 (6 bases). This CDR3 is built from 14 residues. The germline CDR1 and CDR2 sequences are MNHNS and SASEGT. The V gene lost 7 bases and the J gene lost 4 bases, with 16 bases spanning the gap. This CDR3 reads CASTTSSGVYGYTF. Here the CDR3 DNA reads TGTGCCAGCACCACTAGTTCAGGGGTCTATGGCTACACCTTC.

The chain couples TRBV14 to TRBJ1-1; no clear D gene. Between the trimmed V and J ends, which lost 0 bases and 1 base, there was a span of 30 bases. Germline V gene sequence: CDR1 SGHDN, CDR2 FVKESK. The CDR3 runs to 22 residues. CDR3 loop: CASSQDLILAFYIEGSNTEAFF. Written as DNA, the CDR3 is TGTGCCAGCAGCCAAGATCTGATTCTCGCTTTCTATATTGAGGGTTCGAACACTGAAGCTTTCTTT.

The chain joins TRBV11-1 to TRBJ2-5, with 8 bases matching TRBD2. From germline, CDR1 is SGHAT and CDR2 FQDESV (reference sequence). CDR3 length: 18 residues. The junction had 19 bases not matched to a gene; V was cut back by 5 bases and J by 5 bases. CDR3 region: CASSQLGTSRQIGETQYF. The CDR3 DNA sequence: TGTGCCAGCAGCCAGTTGGGGACTAGTAGACAGATTGGGGAGACCCAGTACTTC.

The sample holds many counts of this clonotype. This chain links TRBV20-1 with TRBJ1-2; unclear D gene. Germline-derived CDR1 and CDR2 are DFQATT and SNEGSKA (reference sequence). This CDR3 region has 15 residues. V was clipped by 0 bases and J by 4 bases, with 15 bases between them. In DNA, the CDR3 is TGCAGTGCTAGAGACGTAATGGGGATGGGCTATGGCTACACCTTC. Translating gives CSARDVMGMGYGYTF.

This clonotype appeared a few times. This chain joins TRBV12-3 or TRBV12-4 and TRBJ1-1; possibly TRBD1 for D (6 bases). The ends were cut back, 5 bases at V and 5 bases at J, with 18 bases in the middle. The CDR3 consists of 15 residues. The DNA for the CDR3 is TGTGCCAGCAGTCATATCACAGGGCCGGATACTGAAGCTTTCTTT. Translation: CASSHITGPDTEAFF.

The gene calls are TRBV12-3 or TRBV12-4 and TRBJ2-1, with D unresolved. V lost 6 bases, J lost 8 bases, and 8 bases lay in between. CDR3 length equals 11 residues. The CDR3 loop is CASSAEHEQFF. Written as DNA, the CDR3 is TGTGCCAGCAGCGCGGAGCATGAGCAGTTCTTC.

This clonotype was recorded many times. The CDR3 DNA reads TGTGCCATCAGGGCCGGGACAGGGGTCTACGAGCAGTACTTC. Its translation is CAIRAGTGVYEQYF. The chain uses TRBV10-3 and TRBJ2-7; 10 nucleotides line up with TRBD1. CDR3 size: 14 residues. The ends lost 6 bases at V and 3 bases at J; junction bases unmatched: 5. CDR1 and CDR2 (germline): ENHRY, SYGVKD.

This clonotype was seen many times. The CDR3 does not end in the conserved phenylalanine or tryptophan, so this is likely a read error. The chain combines TRBV13 with TRBJ1-1; D is undetermined. Trimming removed 5 bases from V and 2 bases from J, with 3 bases in between. This CDR3 is 11 amino acids long. From germline, CDR1 is PRHDT and CDR2 FYEKMQ (reference sequence). The CDR3 region is CASSLNTEAFL. The CDR3 DNA reads TGTGCCAGCAGCCTTAACACTGAAGCTTTCCTT.

This clonotype was picked up many times. The chain recombines TRBV12-3 or TRBV12-4 with TRBJ2-3; D not certain. Trimming pared 3 bases from V and 6 bases from J, leaving 13 bases between. This CDR3 contains 14 residues. The CDR3 region has the DNA TGTGCCAGCAGTTTGGGCCTGACGGCCGATACGCAGTATTTT. It codes for CASSLGLTADTQYF.

V and J are TRBV20-1 and TRBJ1-3; no reliable D call. The CDR3 totals 12 residues. Germline V CDR1 and CDR2: DFQATT, SNEGSKA (reference sequence). The V end lost 5 bases, the J end lost 0 bases, and 5 bases lay between the germline ends. CDR3 nucleotide sequence: TGCAGTGCTCTCGTCTCTGGAAACACCATATATTTT. It yields the protein CSALVSGNTIYF.

This clonotype was detected ten times or more. The V and J genes are TRBV20-1 and TRBJ2-7, with D possibly matching TRBD1 (5 bases). The germline gives CDR1 DFQATT, CDR2 SNEGSKA (reference sequence). V dropped 4 bases and J dropped 0 bases, with 10 bases sitting between them. The CDR3 spans 13 residues. This chain's CDR3 is CSAKDGHSYEQYF. CDR3 DNA: TGCAGTGCTAAGGACGGACACTCCTACGAGCAGTACTTC.

Notes on this clonotype: Sequence at one end of the junction differs from germline and may be a read error. CDR3 sequence (DNA): TGTGCTAGCACTGAACTAGCGGTAACCACAGATACGCAGTATTTT. Translated, it gives CASTELAVTTDTQYF. This chain links TRBV6-1 with TRBJ2-3; 8 bases line up with TRBD2. Germline values: CDR1 MNHNS, CDR2 SASEGT. This CDR3 is built from 15 residues.

This clonotype was observed at least ten times. V and J are TRBV7-6 and TRBJ2-7, with D possibly being TRBD2 (7 bases). This CDR3 has 12 amino acids. Trimming removed 4 bases at V and 6 bases at J, with 10 bases between. From germline, CDR1 is SGHVS and CDR2 FNYEAQ. The CDR3 reads CASSSGGLEQYF. The CDR3 coding sequence is TGTGCCAGCAGCTCCGGGGGGCTCGAGCAGTACTTC.

This clonotype was seen repeatedly, ten times or more. The J gene is TRBJ1-4, the V gene TRBV20-1, with D hard to call. This CDR3 has 13 residues. V lost 5 bases and J lost 5, with 12 bases in between. Looked up from germline, CDR1 is DFQATT and CDR2 is SNEGSKA (reference sequence). The CDR3 is CSAVLGGNEKLFF. The CDR3 DNA reads TGCAGTGCTGTCTTAGGAGGAAATGAAAAACTGTTTTTT.

J is TRBJ1-2 and V is TRBV18, with D unclear. The germline gives CDR1 KGHSH, CDR2 LQKENI. V gave up 2 bases and J gave up 0 bases, with 10 bases separating them. The CDR3 spans 15 residues. CDR3 DNA: TGTGCCAGCTCACCAGAAGGTAACCCTAACTATGGCTACACCTTC. Residues: CASSPEGNPNYGYTF.

The CDR3 sequence is CASSLVGTAGELFF. CDR3 sequence (DNA): TGTGCCAGCAGCTTAGTGGGGACCGCCGGGGAGCTGTTTTTT. V is TRBV7-9 and J is TRBJ2-2; either TRBD1 or TRBD2 may supply D (5 bases each). Germline assignment: CDR1 SEHNR and CDR2 FQNEAQ (reference sequence). This CDR3 comprises 14 residues. Trimming removed 1 base at V and 6 bases at J, with 9 bases between.